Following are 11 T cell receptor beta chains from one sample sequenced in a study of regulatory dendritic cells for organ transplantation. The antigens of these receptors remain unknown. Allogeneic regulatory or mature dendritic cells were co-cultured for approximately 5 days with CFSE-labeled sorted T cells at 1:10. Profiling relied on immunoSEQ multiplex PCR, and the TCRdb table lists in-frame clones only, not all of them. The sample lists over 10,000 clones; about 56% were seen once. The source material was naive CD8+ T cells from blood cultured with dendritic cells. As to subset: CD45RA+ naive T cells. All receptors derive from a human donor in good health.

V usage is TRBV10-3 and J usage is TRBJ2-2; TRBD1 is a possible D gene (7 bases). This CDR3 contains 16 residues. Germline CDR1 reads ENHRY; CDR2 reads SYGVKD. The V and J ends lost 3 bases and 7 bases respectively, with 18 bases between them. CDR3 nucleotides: TGTGCCATCAGTGATATCATGACAGGGCGGGGCGGGGAGCTGTTTTTT. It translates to CAISDIMTGRGGELFF.

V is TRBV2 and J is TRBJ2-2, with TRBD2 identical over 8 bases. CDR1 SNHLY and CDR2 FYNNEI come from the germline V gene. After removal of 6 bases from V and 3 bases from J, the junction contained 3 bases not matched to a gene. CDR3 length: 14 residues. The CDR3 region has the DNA TGTGCCAGCAGGTCGGGGGGGTACACCGGGGAGCTGTTTTTT. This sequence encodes CASRSGGYTGELFF.

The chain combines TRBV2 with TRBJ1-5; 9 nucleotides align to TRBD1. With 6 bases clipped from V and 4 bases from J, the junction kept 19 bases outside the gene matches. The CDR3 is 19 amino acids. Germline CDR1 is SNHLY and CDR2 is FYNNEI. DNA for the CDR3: TGTGCCAGCAGGGACTTCCGGGACAGGGCTTCCACGGTAAATCAGCCCCAGCATTTT. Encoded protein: CASRDFRDRASTVNQPQHF.

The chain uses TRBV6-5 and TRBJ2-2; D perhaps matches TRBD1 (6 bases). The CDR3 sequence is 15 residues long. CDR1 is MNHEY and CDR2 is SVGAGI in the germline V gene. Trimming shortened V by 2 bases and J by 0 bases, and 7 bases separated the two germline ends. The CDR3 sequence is CASSYAGANTGELFF. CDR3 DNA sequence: TGTGCCAGCAGTTACGCAGGGGCGAACACCGGGGAGCTGTTTTTT.

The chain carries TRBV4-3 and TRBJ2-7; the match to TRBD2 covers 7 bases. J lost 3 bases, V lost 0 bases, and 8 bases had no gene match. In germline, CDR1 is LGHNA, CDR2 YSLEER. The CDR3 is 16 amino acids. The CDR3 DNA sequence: TGCGCCAGCAGCCAAGATAGGAGCGGGGCGTACTACGAGCAGTACTTC. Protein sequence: CASSQDRSGAYYEQYF.

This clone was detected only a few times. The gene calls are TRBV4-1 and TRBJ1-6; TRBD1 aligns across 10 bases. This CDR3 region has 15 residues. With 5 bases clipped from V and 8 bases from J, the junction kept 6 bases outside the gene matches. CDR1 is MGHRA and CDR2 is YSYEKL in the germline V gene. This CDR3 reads CASSARQGADSPLHF. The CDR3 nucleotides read TGCGCCAGCAGCGCCCGACAGGGGGCAGATTCACCCCTCCACTTT.

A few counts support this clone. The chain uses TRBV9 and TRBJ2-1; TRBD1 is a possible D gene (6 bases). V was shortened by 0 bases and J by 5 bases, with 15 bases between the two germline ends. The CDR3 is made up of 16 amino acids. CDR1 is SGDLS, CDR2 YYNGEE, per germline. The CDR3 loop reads CASSVASQGRNNEQFF. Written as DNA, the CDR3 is TGTGCCAGCAGCGTAGCTAGCCAGGGGAGAAACAATGAGCAGTTCTTC.

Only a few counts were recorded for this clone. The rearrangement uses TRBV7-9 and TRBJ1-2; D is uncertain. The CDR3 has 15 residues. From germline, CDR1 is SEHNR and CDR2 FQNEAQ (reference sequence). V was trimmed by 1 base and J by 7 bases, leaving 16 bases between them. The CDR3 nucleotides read TGTGCCAGCAGCTTAGGACACCTGGATGATGCTGGCTACACCTTC. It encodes CASSLGHLDDAGYTF. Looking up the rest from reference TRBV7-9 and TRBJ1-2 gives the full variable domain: DTGVSQNPRHKITKRGQNVTFRCDPISEHNRLYWYRQTLGQGPEFLTYFQNEAQLEKSRLLSDRFSAERPKGSFSTLEIQRTEQGDSAMYLCASSLGHLDDAGYTFGSGTRLTVV.

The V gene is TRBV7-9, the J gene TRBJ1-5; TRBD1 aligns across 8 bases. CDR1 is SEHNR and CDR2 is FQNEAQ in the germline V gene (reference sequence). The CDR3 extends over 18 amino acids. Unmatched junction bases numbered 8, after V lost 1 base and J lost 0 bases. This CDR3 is CASSLDTPDRGSNQPQHF. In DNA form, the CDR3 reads TGTGCCAGCAGCTTAGATACCCCCGACAGGGGTAGCAATCAGCCCCAGCATTTT.

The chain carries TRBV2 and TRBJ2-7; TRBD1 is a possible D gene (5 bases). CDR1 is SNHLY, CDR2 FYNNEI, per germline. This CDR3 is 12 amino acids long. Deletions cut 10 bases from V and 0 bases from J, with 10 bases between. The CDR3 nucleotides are TGTGCCATCGACAGAAGCTCCTACGAGCAGTACTTC. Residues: CAIDRSSYEQYF.

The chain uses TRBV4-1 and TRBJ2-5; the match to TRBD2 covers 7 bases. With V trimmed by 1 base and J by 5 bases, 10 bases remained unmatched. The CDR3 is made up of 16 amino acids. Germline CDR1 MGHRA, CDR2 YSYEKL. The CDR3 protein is CASSQVPGLADETQYF. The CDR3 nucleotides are TGCGCCAGCAGCCAAGTCCCGGGGCTAGCGGATGAGACCCAGTACTTC.